This T cell receptor beta chain was obtained from a study of human thymus T cells. Germline lookup yields CDR1 SGHRS and CDR2 YFSETQ. V was clipped by 1 base and J by 5 bases, with 16 bases between them. The CDR3 runs 17 residues. Resections obtained during corrective heart surgery supplied the thymus tissue. Generated by immunoSEQ multiplex PCR, the TCRdb table keeps only in-frame clones and is missing some. Of about 120,000 clones in the sample, over 85% are singletons; the top ten hold more than 0.02%. The chain employs TRBV5-1 and TRBJ1-6; possible D gene TRBD1, 6 bases. The sequencing sample was made of thymus tissue. The receptor was isolated from a boy under two years old with a congenital heart defect but otherwise immunologically healthy. The CDR3 sequence is CASSLLHRDLDNSPLHF. In nucleotides, the CDR3 is TGCGCCAGCAGCTTGTTACACAGGGACCTCGATAATTCACCCCTCCACTTT.